This T cell receptor beta chain is from a study of identical twins. V was clipped by 3 bases and J by 11 bases, with 14 bases between them. This CDR3 spans 14 amino acids. In TCRdb, the 5' RACE reads were re-called with MiXCR into one record per CDR3 protein. The sample lists 400,000 to 600,000 distinct CDR3 sequences, more than 20% occurring once. The same data also contributed to another study, on yellow fever vaccine responses in identical twins.

This clonotype was sampled from a woman under 30 in good health. Input material: CD4+ T cells sorted from blood. The chain combines TRBV12-3 or TRBV12-4 with TRBJ1-6; D perhaps matches TRBD1 (6 bases). CDR3 DNA: TGTGCCAGCAGTTTGCAAGGGAGGGGGGCACCCCTCCACTTT. Protein product: CASSLQGRGAPLHF.